What follows are 23 T cell receptor beta chains derived from one specimen sequenced in a study of regulatory T cells in long-lasting Graves disease. Time point denoted: newly diagnosed GD, antithyroid drugs for less than 3 months. Isolated PBMC RNA provided the starting material for the TCR library. Arm-PCR of CDR3 regions and iRepertoire HTBI primers were the basis on which TCR beta libraries were built. TCRdb reprocessed the multiplex PCR reads with MiXCR, giving one entry per CDR3 protein. The data hold about 300,000 distinct CDR3 sequences, with 18% observed a single time. The specimen comprised peripheral blood mononuclear cells (PBMCs), sampled at new diagnosis, from a patient treated with antithyroid drugs. All receptors come from a female donor with Graves disease.

This clonotype has at least ten counts. CDR3 residues: CASSRQDRTDTQYF. DNA for the CDR3: TGTGCCAGCAGTAGACAGGATCGCACAGATACGCAGTATTTT. The chain uses TRBV28 and TRBJ2-3; the D gene is possibly TRBD1 (6 bases). The V end lost 5 bases, the J end lost 1 base, and 10 bases lay between the germline ends. CDR3 length: 14 residues. The germline CDR1 and CDR2 sequences are MDHEN and SYDVKM.

This clonotype was detected a few times. V usage is TRBV10-1 and J usage is TRBJ2-2, with D possibly being TRBD2 (5 bases). The CDR3 consists of 14 residues. The germline CDR1 and CDR2 sequences are WNHNN and SYGVQD (reference sequence). V was cut by 7 bases and J by 3 bases, with 12 bases left in between. The CDR3 DNA follows: TGCGCCAGCAAATCAACGAGGGACACCGGGGAGCTGTTTTTT. Translating it yields CASKSTRDTGELFF.

This clonotype was detected many times. J is TRBJ1-1 and V is TRBV6-1; D unclear. This CDR3 has 14 amino acids. V was trimmed by 6 bases and J by 1 base, leaving 12 bases between them. The germline V gene has CDR1 MNHNS and CDR2 SASEGT. The CDR3 nucleotides read TGTGCCAGCAGAGAAACTAGGAAGAACACTGAAGCTTTCTTT. Translating gives CASRETRKNTEAFF.

Ten or more counts support this clonotype. This chain uses TRBV3-1 with TRBJ1-1; D remains ambiguous. The CDR3 has 14 residues. V lost 4 bases, J lost 1 base, and 10 bases lay in between. Germline V CDR1 and CDR2: LGHDT, YNNKEL (reference sequence). DNA of the CDR3: TGTGCCAGCAGCCCTGGCATACGGAACACTGAAGCTTTCTTT. Its protein is CASSPGIRNTEAFF.

Ten or more counts support this clonotype. The V gene is TRBV10-3, the J gene TRBJ1-3; D possibly corresponds to TRBD1 (5 bases). The CDR3 covers 18 residues. Looked up from germline, CDR1 is ENHRY and CDR2 is SYGVKD. Deletions cut 3 bases from V and 2 bases from J, with 20 bases between. The CDR3 DNA reads as TGTGCCATCAGTGACCCGATGGGGCTAGGAAAGGCTGGAAACACCATATATTTT. As protein: CAISDPMGLGKAGNTIYF.

The table lists this clonotype with many counts. The chain joins TRBV6-5 to TRBJ1-2, with TRBD1 as a possible D gene (5 bases). There are 13 residues in the CDR3. Looked up from germline, CDR1 is MNHEY and CDR2 is SVGAGI. The germline V and J ends were trimmed by 0 bases and 5 bases, with 7 bases remaining between them. The CDR3 coding sequence is TGTGCCAGCAGTTACTCCCCAGGGTATGGCTACACCTTC. This encodes CASSYSPGYGYTF.

This clonotype was seen many times. The chain joins TRBV12-3 or TRBV12-4 to TRBJ2-5; TRBD1 agrees at 9 bases. CDR3 length: 15 amino acids. The V segment lost 1 base and the J segment 5 bases; nucleotides outside the gene matches: 5. Here the CDR3 DNA reads TGTGCCAGCAGTTTAGGGGACAGGGTCAGGGAGACCCAGTACTTC. Residues: CASSLGDRVRETQYF.

V usage is TRBV15 and J usage is TRBJ2-7; a weak D match, TRBD1 (6 bases). The CDR3 runs to 15 residues. V lost 3 bases and J lost 2, with 14 bases in between. Germline lookup yields CDR1 LNHNV and CDR2 YYDKDF (reference sequence). The CDR3 nucleotides read TGTGCCACCAGCAGTTACCCAGGGGATACCTACGAGCAGTACTTC. Protein sequence: CATSSYPGDTYEQYF.

There are many counts of this clonotype. This chain joins TRBV9 and TRBJ1-5; 9 bases are a match to TRBD1. Germline V gives CDR1 SGDLS, CDR2 YYNGEE. This CDR3 comprises 15 residues. With 4 bases clipped from V and 4 bases from J, the junction kept 6 bases outside the gene matches. CDR3 sequence: CASSLDGQGNQPQHF. CDR3 bases: TGTGCCAGCAGCTTAGACGGACAGGGGAATCAGCCCCAGCATTTT. Full variable domain (outside the CDR3, taken from reference TRBV9 and TRBJ1-5): DSGVTQTPKHLITATGQRVTLRCSPRSGDLSVYWYQQSLDQGLQFLIQYYNGEERAKGNILERFSAQQFPDLHSELNLSSLELGDSALYFCASSLDGQGNQPQHFGDGTRLSIL.

This clonotype was counted ten times or more. The chain is built from TRBV24-1 and TRBJ2-7; 7 positions agree with TRBD1. The junction had 3 bases not matched to a gene; V was cut back by 7 bases and J by 1 base. CDR1 and CDR2 (germline): KGHDR, SFDVKD. The CDR3 is made up of 13 amino acids. CDR3 nucleotide sequence: TGTGCCACCAGAGGGGACAGTTCCTACGAGCAGTACTTC. It encodes CATRGDSSYEQYF.

There are many counts of this clonotype. The rearrangement uses TRBV20-1 and TRBJ1-1, with D perhaps matching TRBD1 (5 bases). Trimming removed 2 bases at V and 7 bases at J, with 23 bases between. The germline CDR1 and CDR2 sequences are DFQATT and SNEGSKA (reference sequence). The CDR3 contains 16 residues. DNA of the CDR3: TGCAGTGCTAGAAGAATAGGCAGGGATGGAATATATGAAGCTTTCTTT. Encoded protein: CSARRIGRDGIYEAFF.

At least ten counts were recorded for this clonotype. This chain's CDR3 is CASDGGKGAFF. In DNA form, the CDR3 reads TGTGCCAGCGACGGGGGGAAGGGAGCTTTCTTT. V gene TRBV6-2 or TRBV6-3 combines with J gene TRBJ1-1; a possible D gene is TRBD1 (5 bases). The CDR3 sequence is 11 residues long. CDR1 is MNHEY and CDR2 is SVGEGT in the germline V gene. Trimming pared 8 bases from V and 10 bases from J, leaving 14 bases between.

In its sample, this clonotype was seen many times. The chain employs TRBV12-3 or TRBV12-4 and TRBJ2-3, with TRBD1 matching over 8 bases. Trimming cost V 5 bases and J 4 bases; bases outside gene matches: 5. The CDR3 sequence is 14 residues long. The CDR3 sequence: CASSPPDRADTQYF. The CDR3, as DNA: TGTGCCAGCAGTCCGCCGGACAGGGCAGATACGCAGTATTTT.

There are many counts of this clonotype. This rearrangement joins TRBV5-1 to TRBJ2-7; D is unresolved. V shed 2 bases and J shed 3 bases, with 9 bases lying between them. The length of the CDR3 is 13 residues. CDR1 SGHRS and CDR2 YFSETQ come from the germline V gene. Here the CDR3 DNA reads TGCGCCAGCAGCTTAATTTCCCTCTACGAGCAGTACTTC. Its translation is CASSLISLYEQYF.

The J gene is TRBJ2-7, the V gene TRBV12-3 or TRBV12-4, with 10 nucleotides matching TRBD2. CDR3 size: 15 residues. J gave up 2 bases and V 5 bases, and 6 bases lay outside the gene matches. The CDR3 DNA sequence: TGTGCCAGCAGTCCCGGGACTAGCGACCCCTACGAGCAGTACTTC. It specifies CASSPGTSDPYEQYF.

This clonotype showed up many times. The chain has TRBV7-9 and TRBJ2-3; D possibly corresponds to TRBD1 (8 bases). V was cut by 11 bases and J by 5 bases, with 14 bases left in between. The CDR3 covers 12 residues. Germline CDR1 SEHNR, CDR2 FQNEAQ (reference sequence). The CDR3 sequence is CAGHRGGDTQYF. The CDR3 DNA follows: TGTGCCGGGCACAGGGGGGGAGATACGCAGTATTTT.

This clonotype was detected ten times or more. This chain links TRBV27 with TRBJ2-3; 11 nucleotides align to TRBD2. Germline-derived CDR1 and CDR2 are MNHEY and SMNVEV (reference sequence). V dropped 6 bases and J dropped 6; count of bases not matched to a gene: 14. The CDR3 contains 17 residues. In nucleotides, the CDR3 is TGTGCCAGCAGACTGACTAGCGGGAAATCCCTCCCGGATACGCAGTATTTT. Its protein product is CASRLTSGKSLPDTQYF.

The table lists this clonotype with many counts. V gene TRBV11-2 combines with J gene TRBJ2-5, with 7 bases identical to TRBD2. J lost 8 bases, V lost 5 bases, and 11 bases had no gene match. The germline V gene encodes CDR1 SGHAT and CDR2 FQNNGV. This CDR3 comprises 14 residues. DNA for the CDR3: TGTGCCAGCAGCACGACGGGCGGGACTACCACCCAGTACTTC. Translating it yields CASSTTGGTTTQYF.

Many counts were recorded for this clonotype. In DNA form, the CDR3 reads TGTGCCAGCAGTGACGCCGGGACAGGGTACTACGAGCAGTACTTC. Its protein is CASSDAGTGYYEQYF. The rearrangement joins TRBV28 to TRBJ2-7; 9 bases are shared with TRBD1. Germline V gene sequence: CDR1 MDHEN, CDR2 SYDVKM. The CDR3 runs 15 residues. The trim removed 5 bases at V and 3 bases at J, leaving 8 bases unmatched.

V gene TRBV11-1 combines with J gene TRBJ2-3; 11 bases map to TRBD2. The germline CDR1 and CDR2 sequences are SGHAT and FQDESV (reference sequence). The CDR3 extends over 16 amino acids. After removal of 3 bases from V and 3 bases from J, the junction contained 5 bases not matched to a gene. The chain's CDR3 is CASSFGSSGRTDTQYF. DNA for the CDR3: TGTGCCAGCAGCTTTGGGTCTAGCGGGAGGACAGATACGCAGTATTTT. The whole variable domain, filled in from reference TRBV11-1 and TRBJ2-3, reads EAEVAQSPRYKITEKSQAVAFWCDPISGHATLYWYRQILGQGPELLVQFQDESVVDDSQLPKDRFSAERLKGVDSTLKIQPAELGDSAMYLCASSFGSSGRTDTQYFGPGTRLTVL.

This clonotype was observed many times. The rearrangement joins TRBV6-1 to TRBJ2-7, with D tentatively TRBD1 (6 bases). V lost 3 bases, J lost 0 bases, and 18 bases lay in between. The CDR3 is 17 residues long. The germline V gene has CDR1 MNHNS and CDR2 SASEGT. The CDR3 nucleotides are TGTGCCAGCAGTGATTATGGGGGCGCGGTTTCCTCCTACGAGCAGTACTTC. Its protein product is CASSDYGGAVSSYEQYF.

This clonotype was seen many times. This chain uses TRBV7-9 with TRBJ1-2; no reliable D call. V was clipped by 3 bases and J by 2 bases, with 13 bases between them. CDR1 and CDR2 (germline): SEHNR, FQNEAQ (reference sequence). This CDR3 region has 15 residues. In nucleotides, the CDR3 is TGTGCCAGCAGCTTGGGAACAGCTCCCAACTATGGCTACACCTTC. It translates to CASSLGTAPNYGYTF.

This clonotype has at least ten counts. V usage is TRBV28 and J usage is TRBJ1-2; D uncertain. Trimming took 3 bases from V and 2 from J, leaving 7 bases between them. Per the germline V gene, CDR1 is MDHEN and CDR2 is SYDVKM. This CDR3 is built from 13 residues. In DNA form, the CDR3 reads TGTGCCAGCAGTTTCAGCCGGAACTATGGCTACACCTTC. As protein: CASSFSRNYGYTF.